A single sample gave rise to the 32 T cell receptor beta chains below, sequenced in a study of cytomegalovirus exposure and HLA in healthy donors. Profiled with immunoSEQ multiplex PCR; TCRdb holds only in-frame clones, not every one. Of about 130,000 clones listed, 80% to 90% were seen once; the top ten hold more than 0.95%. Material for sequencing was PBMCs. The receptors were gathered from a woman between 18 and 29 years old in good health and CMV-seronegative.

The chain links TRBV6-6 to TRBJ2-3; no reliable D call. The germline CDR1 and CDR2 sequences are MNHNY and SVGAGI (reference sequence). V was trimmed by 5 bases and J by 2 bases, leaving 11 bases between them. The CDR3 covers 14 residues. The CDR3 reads CASSPHTSTDTQYF. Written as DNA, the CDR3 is TGTGCCAGCAGTCCCCACACCTCCACAGATACGCAGTATTTT.

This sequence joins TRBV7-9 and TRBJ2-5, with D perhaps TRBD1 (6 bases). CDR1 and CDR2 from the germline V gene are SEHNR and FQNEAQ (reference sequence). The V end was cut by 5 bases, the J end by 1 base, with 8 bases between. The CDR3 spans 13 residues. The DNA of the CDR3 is TGTGCCAGCAGCCGGACAGCCCAAGAGACCCAGTACTTC. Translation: CASSRTAQETQYF. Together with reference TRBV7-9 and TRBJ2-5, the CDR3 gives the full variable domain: DTGVSQNPRHKITKRGQNVTFRCDPISEHNRLYWYRQTLGQGPEFLTYFQNEAQLEKSRLLSDRFSAERPKGSFSTLEIQRTEQGDSAMYLCASSRTAQETQYFGPGTRLLVL.

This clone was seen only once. The CDR3 sequence: CASSLGINRGKLFF. CDR3 DNA: TGTGCCAGCAGCTTAGGTATAAACCGGGGAAAACTGTTTTTT. The chain couples TRBV13 to TRBJ1-4, with unresolved D. V lost 0 bases, J lost 10 bases, and 12 bases lay in between. Germline CDR1 and CDR2: PRHDT and FYEKMQ (reference sequence). CDR3 length: 14 residues.

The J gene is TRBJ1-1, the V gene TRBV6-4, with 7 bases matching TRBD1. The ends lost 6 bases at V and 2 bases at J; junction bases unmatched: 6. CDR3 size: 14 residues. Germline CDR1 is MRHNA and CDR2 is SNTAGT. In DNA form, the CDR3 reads TGTGCCAGCAGATTGGGACAGACAAACACTGAAGCTTTCTTT. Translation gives CASRLGQTNTEAFF.

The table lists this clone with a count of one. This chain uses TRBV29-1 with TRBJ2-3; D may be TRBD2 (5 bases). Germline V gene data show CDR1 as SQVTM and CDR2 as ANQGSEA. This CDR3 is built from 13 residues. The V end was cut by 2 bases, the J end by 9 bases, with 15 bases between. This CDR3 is CSVEKGSRGTQYF. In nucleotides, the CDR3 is TGCAGCGTTGAAAAAGGCTCTAGAGGGACGCAGTATTTT.

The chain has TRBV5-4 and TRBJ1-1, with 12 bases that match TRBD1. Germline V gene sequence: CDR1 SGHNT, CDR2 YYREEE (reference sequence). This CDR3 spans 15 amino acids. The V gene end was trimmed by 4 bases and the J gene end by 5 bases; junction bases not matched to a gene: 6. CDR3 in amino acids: CASSPGTGGGTEAFF. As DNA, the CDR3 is TGTGCCAGCAGCCCTGGGACAGGGGGCGGTACTGAAGCTTTCTTT.

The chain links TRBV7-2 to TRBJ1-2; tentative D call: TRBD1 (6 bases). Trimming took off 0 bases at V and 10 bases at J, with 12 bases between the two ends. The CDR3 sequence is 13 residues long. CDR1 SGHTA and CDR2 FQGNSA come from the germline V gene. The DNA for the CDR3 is TGTGCCAGCAGCTTAGCGTCACGGGACACCTACACCTTC. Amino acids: CASSLASRDTYTF. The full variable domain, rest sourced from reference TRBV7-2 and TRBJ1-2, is GAGVSQSPSNKVTEKGKDVELRCDPISGHTALYWYRQSLGQGLEFLIYFQGNSAPDKSGLPSDRFSAERTGGSVSTLTIQRTQQEDSAVYLCASSLASRDTYTFGSGTRLTVV.

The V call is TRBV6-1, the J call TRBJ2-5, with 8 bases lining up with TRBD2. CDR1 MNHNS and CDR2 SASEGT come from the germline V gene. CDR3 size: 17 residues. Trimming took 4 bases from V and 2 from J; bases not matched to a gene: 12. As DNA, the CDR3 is TGTGCCAGCAGTGGGATTCGGGGGCCGGGGGGGCAAGAGACCCAGTACTTC. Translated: CASSGIRGPGGQETQYF.

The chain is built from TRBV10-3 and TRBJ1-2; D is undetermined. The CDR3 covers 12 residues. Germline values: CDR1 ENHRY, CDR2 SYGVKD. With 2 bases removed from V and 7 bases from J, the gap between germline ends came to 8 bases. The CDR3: CAISEEGSGYTF. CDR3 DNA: TGTGCCATCAGTGAGGAAGGGAGTGGCTACACCTTC.

This CDR3 is CASSQAESSYNEQFF. CDR3 coding DNA: TGCGCCAGCAGCCAAGCTGAGAGCTCCTACAATGAGCAGTTCTTC. The chain joins TRBV4-1 to TRBJ2-1; the D is unclear. Germline V gene lookup returns CDR1 MGHRA and CDR2 YSYEKL. Trimming took off 1 base at V and 0 bases at J, with 7 bases between the two ends. The CDR3 covers 15 residues.

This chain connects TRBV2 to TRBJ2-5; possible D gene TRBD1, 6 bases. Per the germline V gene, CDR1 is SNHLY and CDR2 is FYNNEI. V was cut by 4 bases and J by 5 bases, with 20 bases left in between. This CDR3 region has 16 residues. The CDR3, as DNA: TGTGCCAGCAGTGGTGGGACACCTCTGGTAGGGGAGACCCAGTACTTC. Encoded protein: CASSGGTPLVGETQYF.

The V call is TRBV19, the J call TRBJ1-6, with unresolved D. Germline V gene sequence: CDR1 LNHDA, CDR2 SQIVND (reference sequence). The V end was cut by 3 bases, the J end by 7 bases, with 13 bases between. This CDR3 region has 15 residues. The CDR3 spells CASSIVTTLNSPLHF. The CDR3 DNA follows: TGTGCCAGTAGTATCGTGACAACGCTGAATTCACCCCTCCACTTT.

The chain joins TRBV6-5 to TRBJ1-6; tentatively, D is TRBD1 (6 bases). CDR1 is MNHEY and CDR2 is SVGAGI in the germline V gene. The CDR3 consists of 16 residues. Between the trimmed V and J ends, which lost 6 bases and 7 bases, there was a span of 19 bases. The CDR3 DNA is TGTGCCAGCAGCTACGGGTGGGGGACAAGGAATTCACCCCTCCACTTT. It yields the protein CASSYGWGTRNSPLHF.

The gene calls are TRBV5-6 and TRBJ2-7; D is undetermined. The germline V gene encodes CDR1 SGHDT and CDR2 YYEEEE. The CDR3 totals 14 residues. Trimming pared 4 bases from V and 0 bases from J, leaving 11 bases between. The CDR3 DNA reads TGTGCCAGCAGCCTAGACCCAGACTCCTACGAGCAGTACTTC. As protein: CASSLDPDSYEQYF.

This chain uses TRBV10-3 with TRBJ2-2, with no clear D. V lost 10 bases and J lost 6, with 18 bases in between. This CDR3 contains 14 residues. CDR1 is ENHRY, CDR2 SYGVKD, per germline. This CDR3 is CATFRPIGSGELFF. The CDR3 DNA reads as TGTGCCACTTTTAGGCCCATCGGGTCCGGGGAGCTGTTTTTT.

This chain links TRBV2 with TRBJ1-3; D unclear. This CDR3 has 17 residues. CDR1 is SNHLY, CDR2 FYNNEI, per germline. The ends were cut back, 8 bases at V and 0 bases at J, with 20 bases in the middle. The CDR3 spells CASEGGNTPISGNTIYF. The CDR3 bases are TGTGCCAGCGAGGGCGGGAACACCCCGATCTCTGGAAACACCATATATTTT.

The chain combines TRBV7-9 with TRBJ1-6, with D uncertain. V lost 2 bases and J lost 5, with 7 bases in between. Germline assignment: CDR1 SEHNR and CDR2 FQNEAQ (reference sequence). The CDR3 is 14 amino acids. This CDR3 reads CASSLMENNSPLHF. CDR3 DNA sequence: TGTGCCAGCAGCTTAATGGAGAATAATTCACCCCTCCACTTT.

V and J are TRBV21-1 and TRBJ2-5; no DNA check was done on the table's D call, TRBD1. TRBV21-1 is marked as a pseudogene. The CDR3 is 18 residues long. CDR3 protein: CASSNSQGASPYEETQYF. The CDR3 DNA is TGTGCCAGCAGCAATTCTCAGGGGGCCTCCCCATACGAAGAGACCCAGTACTTC.

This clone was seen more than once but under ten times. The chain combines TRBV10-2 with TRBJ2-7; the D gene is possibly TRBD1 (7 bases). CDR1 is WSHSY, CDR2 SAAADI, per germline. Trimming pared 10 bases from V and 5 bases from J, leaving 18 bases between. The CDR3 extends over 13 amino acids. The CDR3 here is CAILQGGNNEQYF. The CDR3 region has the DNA TGCGCCATCCTCCAGGGGGGTAACAACGAGCAGTACTTC.

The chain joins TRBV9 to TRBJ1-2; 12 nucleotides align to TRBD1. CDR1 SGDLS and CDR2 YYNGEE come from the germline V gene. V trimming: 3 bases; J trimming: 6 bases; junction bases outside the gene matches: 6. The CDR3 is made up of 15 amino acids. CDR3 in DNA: TGTGCCAGCAGCGCCGGGACAGGGGGCGTAGATGGCTACACCTTC. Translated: CASSAGTGGVDGYTF.

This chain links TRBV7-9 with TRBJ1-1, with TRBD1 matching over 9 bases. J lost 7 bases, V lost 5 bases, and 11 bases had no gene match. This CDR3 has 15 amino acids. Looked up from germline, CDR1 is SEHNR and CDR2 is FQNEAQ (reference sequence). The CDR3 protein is CASSTATGGQGEAFF. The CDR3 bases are TGTGCCAGCAGCACCGCCACCGGGGGACAGGGTGAAGCTTTCTTT. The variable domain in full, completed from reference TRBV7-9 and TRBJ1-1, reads DTGVSQNPRHKITKRGQNVTFRCDPISEHNRLYWYRQTLGQGPEFLTYFQNEAQLEKSRLLSDRFSAERPKGSFSTLEIQRTEQGDSAMYLCASSTATGGQGEAFFGQGTRLTVV.

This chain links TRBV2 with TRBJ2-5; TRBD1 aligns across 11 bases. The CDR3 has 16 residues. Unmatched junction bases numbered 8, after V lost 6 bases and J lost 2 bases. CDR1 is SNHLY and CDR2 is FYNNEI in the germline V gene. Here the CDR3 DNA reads TGTGCCAGCAGCCGGGACAGGGGGGGCCCTCAAGAGACCCAGTACTTC. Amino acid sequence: CASSRDRGGPQETQYF.

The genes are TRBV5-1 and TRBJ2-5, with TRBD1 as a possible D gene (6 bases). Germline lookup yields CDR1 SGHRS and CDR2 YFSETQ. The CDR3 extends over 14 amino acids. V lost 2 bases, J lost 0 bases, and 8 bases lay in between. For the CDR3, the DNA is TGCGCCAGCAGCTTAACAGGGAACCAAGAGACCCAGTACTTC. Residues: CASSLTGNQETQYF.

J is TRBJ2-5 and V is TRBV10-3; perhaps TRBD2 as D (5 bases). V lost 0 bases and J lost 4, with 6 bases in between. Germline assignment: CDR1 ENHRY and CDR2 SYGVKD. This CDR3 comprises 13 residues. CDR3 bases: TGTGCCATCAGTGAGTCGGAGGTAGAGACCCAGTACTTC. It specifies CAISESEVETQYF.

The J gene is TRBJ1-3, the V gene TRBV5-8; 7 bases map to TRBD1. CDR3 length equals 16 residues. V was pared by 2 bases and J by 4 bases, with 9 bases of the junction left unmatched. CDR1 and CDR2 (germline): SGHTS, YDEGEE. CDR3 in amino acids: CASSFVNRGLGNTIYF. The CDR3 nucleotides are TGTGCCAGCAGCTTTGTAAACAGGGGCCTGGGAAACACCATATATTTT.

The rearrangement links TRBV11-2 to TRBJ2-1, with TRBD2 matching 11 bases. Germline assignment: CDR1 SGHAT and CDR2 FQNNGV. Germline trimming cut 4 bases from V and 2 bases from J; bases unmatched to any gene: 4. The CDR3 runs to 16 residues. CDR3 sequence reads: CASSSQTSGAYNEQFF. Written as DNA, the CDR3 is TGTGCCAGCAGCTCGCAGACTAGCGGGGCCTACAATGAGCAGTTCTTC.

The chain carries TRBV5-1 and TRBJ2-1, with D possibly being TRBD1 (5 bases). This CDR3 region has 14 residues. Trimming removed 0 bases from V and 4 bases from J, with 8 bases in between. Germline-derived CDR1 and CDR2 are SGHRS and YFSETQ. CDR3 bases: TGCGCCAGCAGCTTGGGACAGATTTACAATGAGCAGTTCTTC. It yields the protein CASSLGQIYNEQFF. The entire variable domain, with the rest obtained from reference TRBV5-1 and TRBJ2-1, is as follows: KAGVTQTPRYLIKTRGQQVTLSCSPISGHRSVSWYQQTPGQGLQFLFEYFSETQRNKGNFPGRFSGRQFSNSRSEMNVSTLELGDSALYLCASSLGQIYNEQFFGPGTRLTVL.

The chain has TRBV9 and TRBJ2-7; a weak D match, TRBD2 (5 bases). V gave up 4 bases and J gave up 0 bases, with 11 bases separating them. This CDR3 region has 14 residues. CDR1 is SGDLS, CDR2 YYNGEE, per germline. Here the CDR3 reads CASSPAGSSYEQYF. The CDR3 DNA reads TGTGCCAGCAGCCCGGCTGGGAGCTCCTACGAGCAGTACTTC.

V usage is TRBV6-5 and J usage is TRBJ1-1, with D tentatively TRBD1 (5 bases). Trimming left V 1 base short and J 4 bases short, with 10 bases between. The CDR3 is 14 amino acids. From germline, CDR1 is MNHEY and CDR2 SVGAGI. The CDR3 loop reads CASSYWGETTEAFF. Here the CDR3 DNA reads TGTGCCAGCAGTTACTGGGGGGAGACCACTGAAGCTTTCTTT.

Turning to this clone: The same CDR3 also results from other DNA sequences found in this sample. The CDR3 DNA reads TGTGCCAGCAGTGACAGGGGAAACTATGGCTACACCTTC. Protein: CASSDRGNYGYTF. The chain employs TRBV2 and TRBJ1-2, with D perhaps TRBD1 (6 bases). The CDR3 sequence is 13 residues long. Germline V gives CDR1 SNHLY, CDR2 FYNNEI. The ends were cut back, 3 bases at V and 2 bases at J, with 7 bases in the middle.

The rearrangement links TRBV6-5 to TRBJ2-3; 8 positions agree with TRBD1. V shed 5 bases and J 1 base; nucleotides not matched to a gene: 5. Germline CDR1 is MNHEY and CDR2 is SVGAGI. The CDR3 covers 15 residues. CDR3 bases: TGTGCCAGCAGTCCTCAGGGGGCGGGCACAGATACGCAGTATTTT. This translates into CASSPQGAGTDTQYF.

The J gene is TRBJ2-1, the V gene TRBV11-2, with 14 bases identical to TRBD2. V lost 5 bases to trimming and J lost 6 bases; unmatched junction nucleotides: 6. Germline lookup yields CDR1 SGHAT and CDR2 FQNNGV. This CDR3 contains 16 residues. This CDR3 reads CASSARLAGGPNEQFF. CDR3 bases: TGTGCCAGCAGCGCGAGACTAGCGGGGGGGCCCAATGAGCAGTTCTTC.